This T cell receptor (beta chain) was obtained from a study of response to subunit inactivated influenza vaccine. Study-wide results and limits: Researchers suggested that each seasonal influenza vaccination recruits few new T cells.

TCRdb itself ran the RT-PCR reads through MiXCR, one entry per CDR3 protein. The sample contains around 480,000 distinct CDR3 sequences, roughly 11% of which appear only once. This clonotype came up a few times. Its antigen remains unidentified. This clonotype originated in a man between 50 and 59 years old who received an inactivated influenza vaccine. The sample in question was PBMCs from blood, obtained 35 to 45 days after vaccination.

In DNA form, the CDR3 reads TGTGCCAGCAGTTACCGGGGGGTCGGGAGGTTCGAGCAGTACTTC. It specifies CASSYRGVGRFEQYF. This rearrangement joins TRBV6-5 to TRBJ2-7, with 7 bases matching TRBD2. The V and J ends lost 2 bases and 6 bases, in that order; junction bases with no gene match: 10. This CDR3 is built from 15 residues. CDR1 MNHEY and CDR2 SVGAGI come from the germline V gene.